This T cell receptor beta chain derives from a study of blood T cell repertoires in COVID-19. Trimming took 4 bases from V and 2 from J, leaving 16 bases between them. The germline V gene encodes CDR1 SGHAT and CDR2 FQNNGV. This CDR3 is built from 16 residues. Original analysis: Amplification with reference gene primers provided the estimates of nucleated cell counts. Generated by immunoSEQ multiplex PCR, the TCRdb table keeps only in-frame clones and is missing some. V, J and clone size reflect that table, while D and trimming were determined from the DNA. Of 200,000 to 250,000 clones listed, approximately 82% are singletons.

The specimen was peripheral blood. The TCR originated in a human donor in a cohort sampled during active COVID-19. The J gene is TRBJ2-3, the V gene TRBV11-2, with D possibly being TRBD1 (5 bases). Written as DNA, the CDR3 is TGTGCCAGCAGCTATGCAGGGTTCTCTAACACAGATACGCAGTATTTT. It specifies CASSYAGFSNTDTQYF.